A single sample gave rise to the 32 T cell receptor beta chains below, sequenced in a study of T cell responses to AZD1222 COVID-19 vaccine. Clones were read by immunoSEQ multiplex PCR, and TCRdb kept only the in-frame ones, dropping some. The table includes fewer than 300,000 clones, approximately 95% detected once. The material was peripheral blood, obtained on day 0 of AZD1222 vaccination. The receptor set was obtained from an adult in good health.

The chain combines TRBV5-1 with TRBJ2-3; TRBD2 agrees at 9 bases. Germline V gives CDR1 SGHRS, CDR2 YFSETQ. V trimming: 2 bases; J trimming: 2 bases; junction bases outside the gene matches: 3. The CDR3 has 15 residues. The CDR3 DNA is TGCGCCAGCAGCTTCCAGCGGGGGGACACAGATACGCAGTATTTT. Protein sequence: CASSFQRGDTDTQYF.

J is TRBJ1-1 and V is TRBV20-1, with D possibly TRBD1 on 5 matching bases. The germline V and J ends were trimmed by 7 bases and 8 bases, with 14 bases remaining between them. There are 11 residues in the CDR3. CDR1 is DFQATT and CDR2 is SNEGSKA in the germline V gene (reference sequence). CDR3 region: CSGEGRLEAFF. DNA of the CDR3: TGCAGTGGGGAGGGACGATTAGAAGCTTTCTTT.

The chain has TRBV14 and TRBJ1-1; no clear D. V lost 1 base and J 8 bases, leaving 11 bases between the germline ends. The germline V gene encodes CDR1 SGHDN and CDR2 FVKESK. The CDR3 sequence is 13 residues long. This CDR3 reads CASSQGRYSEAFF. In DNA form, the CDR3 reads TGTGCCAGCAGCCAAGGTCGTTACAGCGAAGCTTTCTTT.

V and J are TRBV2 and TRBJ2-2; 7 bases fit TRBD1. This CDR3 spans 15 amino acids. Germline V gene lookup returns CDR1 SNHLY and CDR2 FYNNEI. Trimming at V came to 7 bases and at J to 5 bases, leaving 10 bases not matched to a gene. The CDR3 nucleotides are TGTGCCAGCACCCGCGACAGGGTTGAAACCGGGGAGCTGTTTTTT. Protein sequence: CASTRDRVETGELFF.

The chain uses TRBV5-1 and TRBJ2-3, with D tentatively TRBD2 (7 bases). Germline CDR1 is SGHRS and CDR2 is YFSETQ. The length of the CDR3 is 15 residues. Between the trimmed V and J ends, which lost 2 bases and 2 bases, there was a span of 12 bases. CDR3 DNA: TGCGCCAGCAGCTTACAAGGGGGGGCCACAGATACGCAGTATTTT. The encoded protein is CASSLQGGATDTQYF.

The chain is built from TRBV2 and TRBJ1-2, with 7 bases matching TRBD1. Germline CDR1 and CDR2: SNHLY and FYNNEI. The CDR3 is made up of 13 amino acids. V was clipped by 6 bases and J by 4 bases; unmatched bases: 5. The CDR3 DNA is TGTGCCAGCAGGGGGACAGTGGTCTATGGCTACACCTTC. Its translation is CASRGTVVYGYTF.

The chain carries TRBV6-5 and TRBJ1-2; D not certain. The CDR3 sequence is 14 residues long. CDR1 and CDR2 from the germline V gene are MNHEY and SVGAGI. Deletions cut 7 bases from V and 0 bases from J, with 12 bases between. The CDR3: CASNPTVTNYGYTF. The CDR3 DNA follows: TGTGCCAGCAACCCGACGGTTACTAACTATGGCTACACCTTC.

The gene calls are TRBV7-9 and TRBJ1-5; 7 bases align to TRBD1. V dropped 5 bases and J dropped 7; count of bases not matched to a gene: 5. The CDR3 loop spans 13 amino acids. The germline CDR1 and CDR2 sequences are SEHNR and FQNEAQ (reference sequence). The CDR3 DNA reads TGTGCCAGCAGCGAGGGGGCGAGGCAGCCCCAGCATTTT. This codes for CASSEGARQPQHF.

The CDR3 coding sequence is TGCAGTGCTAGGGTAGGCTACACCTTC. It translates to CSARVGYTF. The V and J genes are TRBV20-1 and TRBJ1-2; D gene uncertain. V lost 3 bases and J 8 bases, leaving 4 bases between the germline ends. CDR1 DFQATT and CDR2 SNEGSKA come from the germline V gene (reference sequence). The CDR3 is made up of 9 amino acids.

The chain links TRBV5-5 to TRBJ2-3; D assignment may be TRBD1 or TRBD2 (5 bases each). The CDR3 is 15 amino acids. Trimming took off 5 bases at V and 5 bases at J, with 18 bases between the two ends. CDR1 is SGHKS, CDR2 YYEKEE, per germline (reference sequence). This CDR3 reads CASSWSGTSGDTQYF. The CDR3, as DNA: TGTGCCAGCAGTTGGTCCGGGACCTCGGGAGATACGCAGTATTTT.

The V gene is TRBV20-1, the J gene TRBJ1-5; D unclear. The CDR3 consists of 13 residues. CDR1 DFQATT and CDR2 SNEGSKA come from the germline V gene (reference sequence). V dropped 3 bases and J dropped 6 bases, with 12 bases sitting between them. DNA of the CDR3: TGCAGTGCTAGTATGGCGGAACCTCAGCCCCAGCATTTT. This sequence encodes CSASMAEPQPQHF.

This clone has only one observation. In DNA, the CDR3 is TGTGCCAGCAGTCCCGACCACGAGGCTGGAAACACCATATATTTT. Residues: CASSPDHEAGNTIYF. The chain recombines TRBV28 with TRBJ1-3, with D unresolved. Trimming stripped 5 bases from V and 2 bases from J, with 13 bases between. The V gene's germline CDR1 is MDHEN and CDR2 SYDVKM. The CDR3 loop spans 15 amino acids. The full variable domain, rest sourced from reference TRBV28 and TRBJ1-3, is DVKVTQSSRYLVKRTGEKVFLECVQDMDHENMFWYRQDPGLGLRLIYFSYDVKMKEKGDIPEGYSVSREKKERFSLILESASTNQTSMYLCASSPDHEAGNTIYFGEGSWLTVV.

The chain combines TRBV5-1 with TRBJ2-1, with 9 positions matching TRBD2. This CDR3 contains 15 residues. The germline V gene encodes CDR1 SGHRS and CDR2 YFSETQ. With 7 bases clipped from V and 3 bases from J, the junction kept 8 bases outside the gene matches. CDR3 DNA sequence: TGCGCCAGCGGGTCCCTAGCGGGAAGCTACAATGAGCAGTTCTTC. Amino acids: CASGSLAGSYNEQFF.

The chain couples TRBV6-5 to TRBJ2-1; tentatively, D is TRBD1 or TRBD2 (5 bases each). Trimming stripped 5 bases from V and 1 base from J, with 9 bases between. Germline CDR1 MNHEY, CDR2 SVGAGI. This CDR3 comprises 14 residues. The CDR3 DNA reads TGTGCCAGCAGTAGAGGGGAGTCCTACAATGAGCAGTTCTTC. Translated: CASSRGESYNEQFF.

The rearrangement links TRBV27 to TRBJ1-1, with 8 bases that match TRBD1. Germline CDR1 and CDR2: MNHEY and SMNVEV (reference sequence). CDR3 length: 14 amino acids. Germline trimming cut 2 bases from V and 5 bases from J; bases unmatched to any gene: 4. As DNA, the CDR3 is TGTGCCAGCAGTTTACAGGGGGCCTATACTGAAGCTTTCTTT. This gives the protein CASSLQGAYTEAFF.

The genes are TRBV19 and TRBJ2-5; 7 bases match TRBD2. Germline CDR1 and CDR2: LNHDA and SQIVND (reference sequence). The CDR3 contains 15 residues. Unmatched junction bases numbered 5, after V lost 3 bases and J lost 1 base. The CDR3 nucleotides are TGTGCCAGTAGTATCTGGCGGGGGACCCAAGAGACCCAGTACTTC. It codes for CASSIWRGTQETQYF.

A single count supports this clone. The chain joins TRBV2 to TRBJ2-2, with D possibly being TRBD1 (6 bases). The CDR3 runs 14 residues. Germline CDR1 reads SNHLY; CDR2 reads FYNNEI. The V end was cut by 6 bases, the J end by 4 bases, with 12 bases between. CDR3 protein: CASRPQGGTGELFF. Written as DNA, the CDR3 is TGTGCCAGCAGGCCACAGGGCGGCACCGGGGAGCTGTTTTTT.

The chain joins TRBV28 to TRBJ2-7; TRBD2 aligns across 9 bases. The CDR3 sequence is 15 residues long. V lost 1 base and J lost 6; bases outside the gene matches: 7. Germline CDR1 MDHEN, CDR2 SYDVKM. The CDR3 DNA sequence: TGTGCCAGCAGTTTATTCCTAGCGGGGTCGGTCGAGCAGTACTTC. This gives the protein CASSLFLAGSVEQYF. The entire variable domain, with the rest obtained from reference TRBV28 and TRBJ2-7, is as follows: DVKVTQSSRYLVKRTGEKVFLECVQDMDHENMFWYRQDPGLGLRLIYFSYDVKMKEKGDIPEGYSVSREKKERFSLILESASTNQTSMYLCASSLFLAGSVEQYFGPGTRLTVT.

The rearrangement uses TRBV12-3 or TRBV12-4 and TRBJ1-6; 9 bases map to TRBD1. Trimming cost V 3 bases and J 9 bases; bases outside gene matches: 0. CDR3 size: 13 residues. Here the CDR3 reads CASSLGQGSPLHF. CDR3 sequence (DNA): TGTGCCAGCAGTTTGGGACAGGGTTCACCCCTCCACTTT.

The chain carries TRBV14 and TRBJ1-1, with 7 nucleotides matching TRBD1. The CDR3 has 13 residues. V shed 4 bases and J 7 bases; nucleotides not matched to a gene: 6. Germline CDR1 reads SGHDN; CDR2 reads FVKESK. CDR3 amino acids: CASSPWTGSEAFF. In DNA, the CDR3 is TGTGCCAGCAGCCCTTGGACAGGCAGTGAAGCTTTCTTT.

V and J are TRBV2 and TRBJ2-7; 8 nucleotides agree with TRBD1. The CDR3 runs 14 residues. J gave up 0 bases and V 3 bases, and 1 base lay outside the gene matches. In germline, CDR1 is SNHLY, CDR2 FYNNEI. The CDR3 sequence: CASSEQGASYEQYF. DNA of the CDR3: TGTGCCAGCAGTGAGCAGGGGGCCTCCTACGAGCAGTACTTC. The whole variable domain, filled in from reference TRBV2 and TRBJ2-7, reads EPEVTQTPSHQVTQMGQEVILRCVPISNHLYFYWYRQILGQKVEFLVSFYNNEISEKSEIFDDQFSVERPDGSNFTLKIRSTKLEDSAMYFCASSEQGASYEQYFGPGTRLTVT.

This clone was found once. The rearrangement uses TRBV4-2 and TRBJ1-6; a possible D gene is TRBD1 (6 bases). The CDR3 is 16 residues long. V lost 4 bases and J lost 0, with 10 bases in between. Germline-derived CDR1 and CDR2 are LGHNA and YNFKEQ. CDR3 sequence reads: CASSRDTSSYNSPLHF. The CDR3 DNA follows: TGTGCCAGCAGCCGGGACACGAGCTCCTATAATTCACCCCTCCACTTT.

The chain uses TRBV19 and TRBJ1-4; a possible D gene is TRBD1 (5 bases). The CDR3 has 12 residues. Germline CDR1 is LNHDA and CDR2 is SQIVND (reference sequence). The germline V and J ends were trimmed by 3 bases and 13 bases, with 12 bases remaining between them. The CDR3 sequence is CASSIGGGSLFF. For the CDR3, the DNA is TGTGCCAGTAGTATCGGCGGGGGGTCACTGTTTTTT.

The chain is built from TRBV19 and TRBJ2-5, with 10 positions matching TRBD1. Germline CDR1 LNHDA, CDR2 SQIVND (reference sequence). This CDR3 has 11 residues. The CDR3 protein is CRDRGQETQYF. The CDR3 DNA follows: TGTCGGGACAGGGGACAAGAGACCCAGTACTTC.

This sequence joins TRBV18 and TRBJ1-6, with TRBD1 matching over 12 bases. V lost 3 bases to trimming and J lost 8 bases; unmatched junction nucleotides: 2. CDR3 size: 15 residues. Germline V gene sequence: CDR1 KGHSH, CDR2 LQKENI. Written as DNA, the CDR3 is TGTGCCAGCTCACCGGGACAGGGGGCGGATTCACCCCTCCACTTT. Its protein product is CASSPGQGADSPLHF.

The chain couples TRBV7-8 to TRBJ2-5; TRBD2 matches 8 bases. Germline assignment: CDR1 SGHVS and CDR2 FQNEAQ. Trimming at V came to 5 bases and at J to 1 base, leaving 3 bases not matched to a gene. This CDR3 contains 14 residues. The CDR3 here is CASSPLAVQETQYF. The CDR3, as DNA: TGTGCCAGCAGCCCACTAGCGGTCCAAGAGACCCAGTACTTC. The full variable domain, completed using reference TRBV7-8 and TRBJ2-5, is GAGVSQSPRYKVAKRGQDVALRCDPISGHVSLFWYQQALGQGPEFLTYFQNEAQLDKSGLPSDRFFAERPEGSVSTLKIQRTQQEDSAVYLCASSPLAVQETQYFGPGTRLLVL.

The V and J genes are TRBV21-1 and TRBJ1-2; the table's D call, TRBD1, has no DNA check behind it. TRBV21-1 counts as a pseudogene. The CDR3 extends over 13 amino acids. The CDR3 DNA follows: TGTGCCAGCAGCAAAGGGCTCCTCTATGGCTACACCTTC. Its translation: CASSKGLLYGYTF.

V and J are TRBV27 and TRBJ1-1; D may be TRBD1 (5 bases). The CDR3 runs to 13 residues. Germline CDR1 MNHEY, CDR2 SMNVEV (reference sequence). The V and J ends lost 4 bases and 3 bases respectively, with 9 bases between them. The CDR3 region is CASSSVRDTEAFF. Here the CDR3 DNA reads TGTGCCAGCAGTTCTGTCAGGGACACTGAAGCTTTCTTT.

The V gene is TRBV5-1, the J gene TRBJ1-1; D may be TRBD1 (6 bases). Germline values: CDR1 SGHRS, CDR2 YFSETQ. V lost 5 bases and J lost 3, with 14 bases in between. This CDR3 comprises 14 residues. CDR3 loop: CASRGTRKDTEAFF. The CDR3 DNA reads as TGCGCCAGCAGGGGGACACGGAAGGACACTGAAGCTTTCTTT.

V is TRBV5-4 and J is TRBJ2-1; 13 bases fit TRBD2. The CDR3 totals 16 residues. The junction had 5 bases not matched to a gene; V was cut back by 4 bases and J by 4 bases. Germline V gene lookup returns CDR1 SGHNT and CDR2 YYREEE (reference sequence). The CDR3 is CASSGGLAGEYNEQFF. Here the CDR3 DNA reads TGTGCCAGCAGCGGAGGACTAGCGGGAGAGTACAATGAGCAGTTCTTC.

The gene calls are TRBV5-1 and TRBJ2-5; TRBD2 might be the D (6 bases). Germline V CDR1 and CDR2: SGHRS, YFSETQ. This CDR3 is 15 amino acids long. V was pared by 0 bases and J by 5 bases, with 14 bases between. The CDR3 here is CASSLGSGSGETQYF. The DNA for the CDR3 is TGCGCCAGCAGCTTGGGTTCCGGGAGTGGGGAGACCCAGTACTTC.

The gene calls are TRBV7-9 and TRBJ2-1; no definite D call. This CDR3 comprises 12 residues. V was shortened by 0 bases and J by 10 bases, with 7 bases between the two germline ends. Germline values: CDR1 SEHNR, CDR2 FQNEAQ (reference sequence). The CDR3 loop is CASSLAGWEQFF. The CDR3 bases are TGTGCCAGCAGCTTAGCAGGTTGGGAGCAGTTCTTC.